This TCR beta chain appears in the sequencing data of a study of immune evolution from preneoplasia to lung adenocarcinoma. Clones were sequenced by immunoSEQ multiplex PCR, and TCRdb holds only the in-frame ones, with some missing. The sample lists 7,500 to 10,000 clones, 88% seen once, with under 3% in the top ten. Trimming stripped 6 bases from V and 6 bases from J, with 12 bases between. The CDR3 covers 13 residues. The germline CDR1 and CDR2 sequences are SNHLY and FYNNEI. V is TRBV2 and J is TRBJ1-5, with no clear D. Sequencing was carried out using FFPE invasive lung adenocarcinoma tissue. This TCR was recovered from a person aged 65-85 years with invasive lung adenocarcinoma. Some clones in this sample may be carry-over from other donors' samples. The CDR3: CASRTLGGQPQHF. CDR3 DNA: TGTGCCAGCAGGACCCTGGGTGGTCAGCCCCAGCATTTT.